This TCR beta chain stems from a study of circulating and synovial CD4+ cells in juvenile arthritis. Findings and caveats of the study: These blood cells shared more CDR3 sequences with synovium than bulk blood. Some such blood samples were as oligoclonal as synovium. Bulk blood CD4 samples held at least an order of magnitude more or fewer genomes than CPL.

This clone turned up a few times. Its antigen is not known. Samples derive from patients with active juvenile idiopathic arthritis. The CDR3 length is 14 residues. Germline lookup yields CDR1 WSHSY and CDR2 SAAADI. The V gene lost 9 bases and the J gene lost 2 bases, with 16 bases spanning the gap. Measured with immunoSEQ multiplex PCR; TCRdb has only the in-frame clones, and not every one. The sample lists over 30,000 clones, around 96% occurring once. Input material: CD4+ T cells from blood. The source of this sequence is a human donor with juvenile idiopathic arthritis. The gene calls are TRBV10-2 and TRBJ1-1; D ambiguous. CDR3 amino acids: CASSGRRLNTEAFF. The CDR3 DNA reads TGCGCCAGTTCGGGTAGGAGACTAAACACTGAAGCTTTCTTT.